The 19 T cell receptor beta chains given below trace back to one sample, sequenced in a study of blood T cells in healthy people across ages. The second PCR ran roughly 6 to 11 cycles with a sample-barcoded 5' primer and J-beta primers. Using its own MiXCR run on the 5' RACE reads, TCRdb lists one record per CDR3 protein. The profile shows some 930,000 distinct CDR3 sequences, roughly 29% of them singletons. The same data also contributed to another study, on T cells of mothers and their children.

The specimen was blood. The origin of the receptors is a woman in her forties in good health.

This clonotype has more than one count but fewer than ten. The chain recombines TRBV2 with TRBJ2-7; D uncertain. V lost 2 bases, J lost 3 bases, and 8 bases lay in between. Germline loops: CDR1 SNHLY, CDR2 FYNNEI. The CDR3 runs 13 residues. DNA of the CDR3: TGTGCCAGCAGTGAAAGCTTCCTCTACGAGCAGTACTTC. This codes for CASSESFLYEQYF.

This chain links TRBV20-1 with TRBJ2-1, with TRBD2 as a possible D gene (5 bases). CDR1 is DFQATT and CDR2 is SNEGSKA in the germline V gene (reference sequence). V was cut by 0 bases and J by 1 base, with 13 bases left in between. The CDR3 length is 16 residues. CDR3 in amino acids: CSARDRARRSYNEQFF. CDR3 nucleotide sequence: TGCAGTGCTAGAGATAGGGCCCGGAGGTCCTACAATGAGCAGTTCTTC.

The chain carries TRBV7-2 and TRBJ2-1, with 8 bases lining up with TRBD1. V gave up 3 bases and J gave up 2 bases; unmatched junction bases: 3. Germline V lookup: CDR1 SGHTA, CDR2 FQGNSA. This CDR3 spans 15 amino acids. The CDR3, as DNA: TGTGCCAGCAGCTTCCGGACAGGGACCTACAATGAGCAGTTCTTC. This encodes CASSFRTGTYNEQFF.

This clonotype was picked up many times. The chain uses TRBV20-1 and TRBJ2-3; 10 nucleotides align to TRBD2. With V trimmed by 3 bases and J by 2 bases, 8 bases remained unmatched. Looked up from germline, CDR1 is DFQATT and CDR2 is SNEGSKA (reference sequence). This CDR3 has 16 amino acids. The CDR3 here is CSASVLAGRYTDTQYF. The CDR3 coding sequence is TGCAGTGCTAGTGTACTAGCGGGGAGGTACACAGATACGCAGTATTTT.

At least ten counts were recorded for this clonotype. The rearrangement uses TRBV27 and TRBJ2-5; D may correspond to TRBD1 or TRBD2 (6 bases each). Per germline, CDR1 MNHEY and CDR2 SMNVEV (reference sequence). The germline V and J ends were trimmed by 1 base and 11 bases, with 14 bases remaining between them. The length of the CDR3 is 13 residues. The CDR3: CASSLFMGGPQYF. The CDR3 bases are TGTGCCAGCAGTTTATTCATGGGGGGCCCGCAGTACTTC.

There are a few counts of this clonotype. The chain is built from TRBV7-9 and TRBJ1-5; 8 nucleotides line up with TRBD1. Germline V CDR1 and CDR2: SEHNR, FQNEAQ (reference sequence). The CDR3 is made up of 15 amino acids. J was trimmed by 9 bases and V by 4 bases; bases with no gene match: 11. The CDR3 DNA sequence: TGTGCCAGCAGCTCCACAGGGGGGTCGGGGATGCCCCAGCATTTT. This sequence encodes CASSSTGGSGMPQHF.

A few counts support this clonotype. The rearrangement links TRBV14 to TRBJ2-5; 9 bases agree with TRBD2. Germline V gene sequence: CDR1 SGHDN, CDR2 FVKESK. V lost 1 base and J lost 2; bases outside the gene matches: 8. The CDR3 runs 17 residues. For the CDR3, the DNA is TGTGCCAGCAGCCAAGGGCTAGCGGGGATCCTTCAAGAGACCCAGTACTTC. Translating it yields CASSQGLAGILQETQYF. The full variable domain, rest sourced from reference TRBV14 and TRBJ2-5, is EAGVTQFPSHSVIEKGQTVTLRCDPISGHDNLYWYRRVMGKEIKFLLHFVKESKQDESGMPNNRFLAERTGGTYSTLKVQPAELEDSGVYFCASSQGLAGILQETQYFGPGTRLLVL.

This clonotype came up many times. The chain links TRBV5-1 to TRBJ2-3; D tentatively fits TRBD1 or TRBD2 (5 bases each). The CDR3 runs to 18 residues. Germline CDR1 is SGHRS and CDR2 is YFSETQ. V lost 2 bases and J lost 7, with 26 bases in between. The CDR3 loop reads CASSLAVRRDRNRNTQYF. CDR3 bases: TGCGCCAGCAGCTTAGCTGTTCGCCGGGACCGCAATAGGAATACGCAGTATTTT.

This clonotype was recorded at least ten times. V is TRBV24-1 and J is TRBJ2-7; possible D gene TRBD2, 6 bases. This CDR3 region has 14 residues. CDR1 and CDR2 (germline): KGHDR, SFDVKD. Trimming left V 4 bases short and J 1 base short, with 10 bases between. The CDR3 sequence is CATSEGTLSYEQYF. CDR3 bases: TGTGCCACCAGTGAGGGGACTTTGTCCTACGAGCAGTACTTC.

The rearrangement links TRBV7-2 to TRBJ1-4; D uncertain. CDR3 length equals 16 residues. V lost 4 bases, J lost 3 bases, and 15 bases lay in between. In germline, CDR1 is SGHTA, CDR2 FQGNSA. DNA for the CDR3: TGTGCCAGCAGCTACGCCTCGACGGCGGCTAATGAAAAACTGTTTTTT. Its translation is CASSYASTAANEKLFF. The full variable domain, in which reference TRBV7-2 and TRBJ1-4 provide the parts outside the CDR3, is GAGVSQSPSNKVTEKGKDVELRCDPISGHTALYWYRQSLGQGLEFLIYFQGNSAPDKSGLPSDRFSAERTGGSVSTLTIQRTQQEDSAVYLCASSYASTAANEKLFFGSGTQLSVL.

This clonotype showed up just a few times. The genes are TRBV5-1 and TRBJ1-1; D is perhaps TRBD1 (6 bases). Between the trimmed V and J ends, which lost 0 bases and 3 bases, there was a span of 12 bases. Germline-derived CDR1 and CDR2 are SGHRS and YFSETQ. This CDR3 is 15 amino acids long. CDR3 coding DNA: TGCGCCAGCAGCTTGGGAGGGGGGGCCTACACTGAAGCTTTCTTT. It specifies CASSLGGGAYTEAFF. Using reference TRBV5-1 and TRBJ1-1 for the parts outside the CDR3, the full variable domain is KAGVTQTPRYLIKTRGQQVTLSCSPISGHRSVSWYQQTPGQGLQFLFEYFSETQRNKGNFPGRFSGRQFSNSRSEMNVSTLELGDSALYLCASSLGGGAYTEAFFGQGTRLTVV.

The J gene is TRBJ2-6, the V gene TRBV28; D possibly corresponds to TRBD1 (6 bases). This CDR3 has 14 residues. Trimming removed 8 bases from V and 1 base from J, with 9 bases in between. The V gene's germline CDR1 is MDHEN and CDR2 SYDVKM. The CDR3: CASRQVSGANVLTF. In DNA, the CDR3 is TGTGCCAGCCGACAGGTTTCTGGGGCCAACGTCCTGACTTTC.

Comment on this clonotype: At one of its ends the junction is not consistent with the germline gene, which may arise from a read error. The chain carries TRBV5-6 and TRBJ1-1, with TRBD1 matching 10 bases. The CDR3 extends over 16 amino acids. CDR1 SGHDT and CDR2 YYEEEE come from the germline V gene. CDR3 nucleotides: TGTGCCGGCAGCTTGTTGACAGGGGGCATAGACACTGAAGCTTTCTTT. Its translation is CAGSLLTGGIDTEAFF.

This clonotype was counted a few times. This chain links TRBV20-1 with TRBJ1-1; no clear D. Germline loops: CDR1 DFQATT, CDR2 SNEGSKA (reference sequence). V was pared by 3 bases and J by 0 bases, with 17 bases between. The CDR3 extends over 16 amino acids. This chain's CDR3 is CSASRARQALNTEAFF. DNA of the CDR3: TGCAGTGCTAGCCGGGCCCGACAAGCCTTGAACACTGAAGCTTTCTTT.

This clonotype was detected only a few times. The rearrangement uses TRBV10-3 and TRBJ1-6; 9 bases are a match to TRBD1. Germline V gene sequence: CDR1 ENHRY, CDR2 SYGVKD. V dropped 5 bases and J dropped 10; count of bases not matched to a gene: 6. This CDR3 contains 14 residues. The CDR3 protein is CAISLRTGESPLHF. The DNA for the CDR3 is TGTGCCATCAGTTTACGGACAGGGGAATCACCCCTCCACTTT.

The chain combines TRBV18 with TRBJ1-4; D remains unclear. Germline CDR1 reads KGHSH; CDR2 reads LQKENI. Trimming shortened V by 6 bases and J by 4 bases, and 12 bases separated the two germline ends. CDR3 length: 14 residues. CDR3 DNA: TGTGCCAGCTCCCACGGAAGCTTTAATGAAAAACTGTTTTTT. This gives the protein CASSHGSFNEKLFF.

J is TRBJ2-7 and V is TRBV3-1; D perhaps matches TRBD1 (6 bases). Germline V lookup: CDR1 LGHDT, CDR2 YNNKEL (reference sequence). Trimming shortened V by 1 base and J by 0 bases, and 13 bases separated the two germline ends. The CDR3 extends over 16 amino acids. The CDR3 nucleotides are TGTGCCAGCAGCCAAGGGACCCAGGGGTTCTCCTACGAGCAGTACTTC. Translation: CASSQGTQGFSYEQYF.

This clonotype was observed a few times. The rearrangement joins TRBV28 to TRBJ2-5; TRBD1 aligns across 9 bases. Germline V gene data show CDR1 as MDHEN and CDR2 as SYDVKM. V lost 4 bases and J lost 5; bases outside the gene matches: 8. This CDR3 is 15 amino acids long. The CDR3 DNA is TGTGCCAGCAGTTCCCAAGCCGGGACAGGGGAGACCCAGTACTTC. It translates to CASSSQAGTGETQYF.

V gene TRBV7-2 combines with J gene TRBJ1-1; D is unresolved. With 3 bases removed from V and 7 bases from J, the gap between germline ends came to 6 bases. CDR1 and CDR2 (germline): SGHTA, FQGNSA. The CDR3 loop spans 11 amino acids. CDR3 coding DNA: TGTGCCAGCAGCTTTTCGATTGAAGCTTTCTTT. This sequence encodes CASSFSIEAFF. The full variable domain, completed using reference TRBV7-2 and TRBJ1-1, is GAGVSQSPSNKVTEKGKDVELRCDPISGHTALYWYRQSLGQGLEFLIYFQGNSAPDKSGLPSDRFSAERTGGSVSTLTIQRTQQEDSAVYLCASSFSIEAFFGQGTRLTVV.